Below are 29 T cell receptor beta chains sequenced from a single sample in a study of T cells in Graves' hyperthyroidism and ophthalmopathy. Researchers took RNA transcripts and amplified the TCR beta CDR3 regions from them. The primer set for the first-round RT-PCR of the TCR CDR3 was HTBI. TCRdb processed the multiplex PCR reads anew with MiXCR; each CDR3 protein has one entry. The table includes around 350,000 distinct CDR3 sequences, about 15% detected once. The sequenced sample consisted of blood. Receptor source: a woman in her 30s with Graves' ophthalmopathy.

The table lists this clonotype with many counts. V is TRBV11-2 and J is TRBJ2-3; 11 bases are shared with TRBD2. The length of the CDR3 is 16 residues. V trimming: 2 bases; J trimming: 2 bases; junction bases outside the gene matches: 3. Germline CDR1 and CDR2: SGHAT and FQNNGV. The CDR3 DNA reads as TGTGCCAGCAGCTTATTGACTAGCGGGGCCACAGATACGCAGTATTTT. Protein product: CASSLLTSGATDTQYF.

This clonotype was detected ten times or more. The chain recombines TRBV7-8 with TRBJ1-5; D is unclear. Between the trimmed V and J ends, which lost 1 base and 3 bases, there was a span of 10 bases. This CDR3 is 15 amino acids long. The germline gives CDR1 SGHVS, CDR2 FQNEAQ. The CDR3 is CASSLVGSLNQPQHF. The CDR3 region has the DNA TGTGCCAGCAGCTTAGTGGGTTCTCTCAATCAGCCCCAGCATTTT.

This clonotype was counted ten times or more. The J gene is TRBJ2-2, the V gene TRBV29-1; D is possibly TRBD1 (5 bases). V dropped 3 bases and J dropped 6 bases, with 11 bases sitting between them. Looked up from germline, CDR1 is SQVTM and CDR2 is ANQGSEA. The CDR3 spans 13 residues. The CDR3: CSVEETGAGELFF. The DNA of the CDR3 is TGCAGCGTTGAGGAAACAGGCGCCGGGGAGCTGTTTTTT.

This clonotype has at least ten counts. V usage is TRBV11-2 and J usage is TRBJ2-3, with D maybe TRBD1 (5 bases). V was pared by 5 bases and J by 1 base, with 10 bases between. The V gene's germline CDR1 is SGHAT and CDR2 FQNNGV. This CDR3 spans 14 amino acids. The CDR3 here is CASSDSRGTDTQYF. The DNA of the CDR3 is TGTGCCAGCAGCGACTCCAGGGGCACAGATACGCAGTATTTT.

This clonotype was seen ten or more times. This chain joins TRBV12-5 and TRBJ1-3; a weak D match, TRBD1 (6 bases). Germline lookup yields CDR1 LGHNT and CDR2 FRNRAP. This CDR3 spans 16 amino acids. The V and J ends lost 6 bases and 0 bases respectively, with 15 bases between them. In DNA form, the CDR3 reads TGTGCTAGTGGACCTCAGGGGTCCCACTCTGGAAACACCATATATTTT. Its protein is CASGPQGSHSGNTIYF.

The chain combines TRBV28 with TRBJ2-3, with 8 nucleotides matching TRBD2. CDR1 is MDHEN and CDR2 is SYDVKM in the germline V gene. CDR3 length: 17 residues. Trimming at V came to 6 bases and at J to 1 base, leaving 12 bases not matched to a gene. The CDR3 DNA follows: TGTGCCAGCAGACTCCCCGGGGGGGGAGGGGGCACAGATACGCAGTATTTT. Amino acid sequence: CASRLPGGGGGTDTQYF.

This clonotype was detected ten times or more. This sequence joins TRBV20-1 and TRBJ1-2; 9 bases line up with TRBD1. The junction had 10 bases not matched to a gene; V was cut back by 8 bases and J by 6 bases. This CDR3 has 13 amino acids. CDR1 and CDR2 (germline): DFQATT, SNEGSKA (reference sequence). In DNA, the CDR3 is TGCAGTAGAATCCGGGACAGGGTTGATGGCTACACCTTC. Protein product: CSRIRDRVDGYTF.

V is TRBV24-1 and J is TRBJ1-5; D possibly corresponds to TRBD1 (6 bases). Trimming removed 7 bases from V and 2 bases from J, with 11 bases in between. This CDR3 is built from 14 residues. Per germline, CDR1 KGHDR and CDR2 SFDVKD. CDR3 nucleotides: TGTGCCACCAGGGGGACACGGGGCAATCAGCCCCAGCATTTT. Encoded protein: CATRGTRGNQPQHF.

Only a few counts were recorded for this clonotype. The rearrangement uses TRBV15 and TRBJ2-5; D remains unclear. The CDR3 is 13 residues long. V was cut by 0 bases and J by 4 bases, with 6 bases left in between. In germline, CDR1 is LNHNV, CDR2 YYDKDF (reference sequence). The DNA for the CDR3 is TGTGCCACCAGCAGAGATAACGGAGAGACCCAGTACTTC. It yields the protein CATSRDNGETQYF.

Details on this clonotype: Given a much more abundant clone one base away, this may be a read error. The chain has TRBV12-3 or TRBV12-4 and TRBJ2-7, with 8 bases lining up with TRBD2. The CDR3 is 15 residues long. V was pared by 6 bases and J by 2 bases, with 9 bases of the junction left unmatched. The CDR3 coding sequence is TGTGCCAGCAGCTCCGGGAGGGCCTGGGCCTACGAGCAGTACTTC. It is translated as CASSSGRAWAYEQYF.

This clonotype came up many times. This CDR3 is CASSERANSPLHF. CDR3 nucleotide sequence: TGTGCCAGCAGTGAGCGGGCGAATTCACCCCTCCACTTT. The chain carries TRBV6-1 and TRBJ1-6; D is undetermined. The germline V and J ends were trimmed by 3 bases and 7 bases, with 7 bases remaining between them. This CDR3 is built from 13 residues. The germline CDR1 and CDR2 sequences are MNHNS and SASEGT.

This clonotype came up many times. The chain joins TRBV7-3 to TRBJ2-1, with D perhaps assigned TRBD1 or TRBD2 (5 bases each). Germline CDR1 reads SGHTA; CDR2 reads FQGTGA. Trimming stripped 5 bases from V and 9 bases from J, with 14 bases between. The CDR3 loop spans 13 amino acids. This CDR3 reads CASSVGTSAEQFF. The CDR3 region has the DNA TGTGCCAGCAGCGTGGGGACGTCGGCTGAGCAGTTCTTC. The variable domain in full, with the rest retrieved from reference TRBV7-3 and TRBJ2-1, is GAGVSQTPSNKVTEKGKYVELRCDPISGHTALYWYRQSLGQGPEFLIYFQGTGAADDSGLPNDRFFAVRPEGSVSTLKIQRTERGDSAVYLCASSVGTSAEQFFGPGTRLTVL.

This chain uses TRBV5-6 with TRBJ2-1; 10 bases are a match to TRBD1. V trimming: 4 bases; J trimming: 4 bases; junction bases outside the gene matches: 8. This CDR3 has 16 residues. Germline V gives CDR1 SGHDT, CDR2 YYEEEE. The CDR3 sequence is CASSLPGQGMYNEQFF. The CDR3 nucleotides read TGTGCCAGCAGCCTACCGGGACAGGGGATGTACAATGAGCAGTTCTTC. The full variable domain, its missing parts supplied by reference TRBV5-6 and TRBJ2-1, is DAGVTQSPTHLIKTRGQQVTLRCSPKSGHDTVSWYQQALGQGPQFIFQYYEEEERQRGNFPDRFSGHQFPNYSSELNVNALLLGDSALYLCASSLPGQGMYNEQFFGPGTRLTVL.

This clonotype was counted only a few times. This chain links TRBV14 with TRBJ1-1; D may be TRBD1 (5 bases). Germline CDR1 SGHDN, CDR2 FVKESK. The V and J ends lost 4 bases and 1 base respectively, with 10 bases between them. This CDR3 has 14 amino acids. The CDR3 nucleotides are TGTGCCAGCAGCCGAGGTAGGGGGAACACTGAAGCTTTCTTT. It encodes CASSRGRGNTEAFF.

This clonotype was found many times. The rearrangement joins TRBV19 to TRBJ1-5; 9 nucleotides agree with TRBD1. The CDR3 covers 19 residues. Germline lookup yields CDR1 LNHDA and CDR2 SQIVND (reference sequence). J was trimmed by 7 bases and V by 4 bases; bases with no gene match: 20. The CDR3 is CASSTMPGQGTNLGQPQHF. The CDR3 bases are TGTGCCAGTAGTACAATGCCGGGACAGGGAACAAATCTCGGGCAGCCCCAGCATTTT.

This clonotype was counted at least ten times. The rearrangement uses TRBV6-1 and TRBJ2-1; D uncertain. The CDR3 loop spans 14 amino acids. Germline V gene sequence: CDR1 MNHNS, CDR2 SASEGT. Deletions cut 2 bases from V and 5 bases from J, with 10 bases between. The chain's CDR3 is CASSETLGNNEQFF. The DNA for the CDR3 is TGTGCCAGCAGTGAAACGTTGGGCAACAATGAGCAGTTCTTC.

The table lists this clonotype with many counts. The chain is built from TRBV30 and TRBJ1-2; the match to TRBD1 covers 7 bases. The germline V gene has CDR1 GTSNPN and CDR2 SVGIG (reference sequence). The ends lost 3 bases at V and 6 bases at J; junction bases unmatched: 13. This CDR3 contains 15 residues. This CDR3 reads CAWSRTTGATNGYTF. In nucleotides, the CDR3 is TGTGCCTGGAGCCGAACTACAGGGGCCACGAATGGCTACACCTTC.

This clonotype was counted at least ten times. This sequence joins TRBV28 and TRBJ2-3, with TRBD2 matching 12 bases. Trimming removed 1 base from V and 3 bases from J; junction bases left unmatched: 17. The CDR3 contains 21 residues. Germline V gene sequence: CDR1 MDHEN, CDR2 SYDVKM. CDR3 coding DNA: TGTGCCAGCAGTTTATCATGGCGAGGGCTAGCGGGGGGGATCAGGACAGATACGCAGTATTTT. It encodes CASSLSWRGLAGGIRTDTQYF.

This clonotype appeared many times. V gene TRBV20-1 combines with J gene TRBJ2-3, with D possibly TRBD2 on 5 matching bases. Germline loops: CDR1 DFQATT, CDR2 SNEGSKA (reference sequence). V lost 5 bases, J lost 0 bases, and 24 bases lay in between. The CDR3 contains 18 residues. The DNA of the CDR3 is TGCAGTGCTTCCCCCTACAGCGGCCAAGACTATAGCACAGATACGCAGTATTTT. Translation: CSASPYSGQDYSTDTQYF.

This clonotype was detected only a few times. The rearrangement joins TRBV6-1 to TRBJ1-3, with TRBD1 matching 8 bases. Germline CDR1 is MNHNS and CDR2 is SASEGT. The CDR3 extends over 14 amino acids. Trimming cost V 7 bases and J 5 bases; bases outside gene matches: 7. CDR3 DNA: TGTGCCAGCAATTTACAGGGGGATCGAAACACCATATATTTT. It encodes CASNLQGDRNTIYF.

This clonotype was seen at least ten times. CDR3 loop: CASSLRATEAFF. The CDR3 bases are TGTGCCAGCAGTCTTCGCGCAACTGAAGCTTTCTTT. The gene calls are TRBV5-5 and TRBJ1-1; D unclear. There are 12 residues in the CDR3. V was shortened by 5 bases and J by 5 bases, with 10 bases between the two germline ends. Germline V gene sequence: CDR1 SGHKS, CDR2 YYEKEE (reference sequence).

In this sample, this clonotype turned up a few times. At one of its ends the junction is not consistent with the germline gene, which may arise from a read error. This sequence joins TRBV19 and TRBJ2-1, with 7 bases fitting TRBD2. The V gene's germline CDR1 is LNHDA and CDR2 SQIVND (reference sequence). The length of the CDR3 is 15 residues. The CDR3 DNA follows: TGTGCCAGTAGTATGAGAGCGGGGATCTACAATGAGCAGCTCTTC. The encoded protein is CASSMRAGIYNEQLF.

V is TRBV6-1 and J is TRBJ1-2, with a weak D call TRBD1 (6 bases). Germline V CDR1 and CDR2: MNHNS, SASEGT. V was shortened by 6 bases and J by 4 bases, with 15 bases between the two germline ends. CDR3 length: 14 amino acids. DNA of the CDR3: TGTGCCAGCAGCCCCTACAGGGTGGGCTATGGCTACACCTTC. Translated: CASSPYRVGYGYTF.

This clonotype occurred many times. V is TRBV5-1 and J is TRBJ1-4, with 8 positions matching TRBD1. Per the germline V gene, CDR1 is SGHRS and CDR2 is YFSETQ. V shed 4 bases and J 8 bases; nucleotides not matched to a gene: 16. This CDR3 contains 17 residues. In DNA form, the CDR3 reads TGCGCCAGCAGCCCCGTCCCGGGACAGGAAGGTGGCGAAAAACTGTTTTTT. As protein: CASSPVPGQEGGEKLFF.

This clonotype was detected only a few times. This chain links TRBV6-1 with TRBJ2-5; TRBD2 might be the D (6 bases). V was pared by 6 bases and J by 2 bases, with 16 bases between. Germline V gene sequence: CDR1 MNHNS, CDR2 SASEGT. CDR3 size: 15 residues. In DNA, the CDR3 is TGTGCCAGCAGGCCCCTCATGGCGGGACAAGAGACCCAGTACTTC. It encodes CASRPLMAGQETQYF.

At least ten counts were recorded for this clonotype. The chain has TRBV2 and TRBJ2-7; 11 nucleotides align to TRBD2. Germline-derived CDR1 and CDR2 are SNHLY and FYNNEI. V was pared by 6 bases and J by 3 bases, with 19 bases of the junction left unmatched. The CDR3 loop spans 19 amino acids. The CDR3 nucleotides read TGTGCCAGCAGGAGAGGGGAACTAGCGGGGGCCCGAGCGGTCTACGAGCAGTACTTC. It codes for CASRRGELAGARAVYEQYF.

As regards this clonotype: A much larger clone lies one base from this, so it may be a read error. The CDR3 reads CASSNRVSSGYTF. CDR3 coding DNA: TGTGCCAGCAGTAACAGGGTTTCCTCGGGCTACACCTTC. This sequence joins TRBV6-5 and TRBJ1-2, with D possibly being TRBD1 (6 bases). Trimming cost V 5 bases and J 8 bases, with 15 bases left between them. The CDR3 runs to 13 residues. The germline V gene encodes CDR1 MNHEY and CDR2 SVGAGI.

This chain links TRBV4-1 with TRBJ2-6, with 12 bases that match TRBD2. In germline, CDR1 is MGHRA, CDR2 YSYEKL. CDR3 length: 19 amino acids. V lost 2 bases to trimming and J lost 3 bases; unmatched junction nucleotides: 8. The CDR3 sequence: CASSQIHSTSGGGANVLTF. The DNA of the CDR3 is TGCGCCAGCAGCCAAATCCACTCGACTAGCGGGGGTGGGGCCAACGTCCTGACTTTC.

This sequence joins TRBV19 and TRBJ1-1; D gene ambiguous. The CDR3 runs to 12 residues. CDR1 is LNHDA and CDR2 is SQIVND in the germline V gene (reference sequence). Trimming took off 6 bases at V and 0 bases at J, with 5 bases between the two ends. The CDR3 nucleotides are TGTGCCAGTAGGAACATGAACACTGAAGCTTTCTTT. Encoded protein: CASRNMNTEAFF.